The TCR beta chain under discussion was sequenced for a study of PD-L1 blockade in urothelial cancer. At the level of the study: Every 3 weeks, patients received intravenous atezolizumab 1,200 mg, beginning 2014. Each blood sample yielded a median of 141,255 T cells. General study results and limits: Better survival was forecast by a pretreatment blood TCR clonality below the median.

Noted time point: pretreatment peripheral blood. Sequencing used immunoSEQ multiplex PCR; TCRdb keeps in-frame clones, though not all of them. The sample comprises roughly 49,000 clones, about 86% of which are singletons, and roughly 22% rests with the top ten. Details on this clone: Antigen unknown.

Germline V CDR1 and CDR2: SNHLY, FYNNEI. V was trimmed by 3 bases and J by 8 bases, leaving 7 bases between them. CDR3 length: 11 residues. The rearrangement links TRBV2 to TRBJ1-2; possible D gene TRBD1, 5 bases. The material was PBMCs, obtained around atezolizumab (anti-PD-L1) treatment. This clonotype was obtained from a man in his sixties with urothelial cancer. CDR3: CASSEEGGYTF. In nucleotides, the CDR3 is TGTGCCAGCAGTGAGGAGGGGGGCTACACCTTC.